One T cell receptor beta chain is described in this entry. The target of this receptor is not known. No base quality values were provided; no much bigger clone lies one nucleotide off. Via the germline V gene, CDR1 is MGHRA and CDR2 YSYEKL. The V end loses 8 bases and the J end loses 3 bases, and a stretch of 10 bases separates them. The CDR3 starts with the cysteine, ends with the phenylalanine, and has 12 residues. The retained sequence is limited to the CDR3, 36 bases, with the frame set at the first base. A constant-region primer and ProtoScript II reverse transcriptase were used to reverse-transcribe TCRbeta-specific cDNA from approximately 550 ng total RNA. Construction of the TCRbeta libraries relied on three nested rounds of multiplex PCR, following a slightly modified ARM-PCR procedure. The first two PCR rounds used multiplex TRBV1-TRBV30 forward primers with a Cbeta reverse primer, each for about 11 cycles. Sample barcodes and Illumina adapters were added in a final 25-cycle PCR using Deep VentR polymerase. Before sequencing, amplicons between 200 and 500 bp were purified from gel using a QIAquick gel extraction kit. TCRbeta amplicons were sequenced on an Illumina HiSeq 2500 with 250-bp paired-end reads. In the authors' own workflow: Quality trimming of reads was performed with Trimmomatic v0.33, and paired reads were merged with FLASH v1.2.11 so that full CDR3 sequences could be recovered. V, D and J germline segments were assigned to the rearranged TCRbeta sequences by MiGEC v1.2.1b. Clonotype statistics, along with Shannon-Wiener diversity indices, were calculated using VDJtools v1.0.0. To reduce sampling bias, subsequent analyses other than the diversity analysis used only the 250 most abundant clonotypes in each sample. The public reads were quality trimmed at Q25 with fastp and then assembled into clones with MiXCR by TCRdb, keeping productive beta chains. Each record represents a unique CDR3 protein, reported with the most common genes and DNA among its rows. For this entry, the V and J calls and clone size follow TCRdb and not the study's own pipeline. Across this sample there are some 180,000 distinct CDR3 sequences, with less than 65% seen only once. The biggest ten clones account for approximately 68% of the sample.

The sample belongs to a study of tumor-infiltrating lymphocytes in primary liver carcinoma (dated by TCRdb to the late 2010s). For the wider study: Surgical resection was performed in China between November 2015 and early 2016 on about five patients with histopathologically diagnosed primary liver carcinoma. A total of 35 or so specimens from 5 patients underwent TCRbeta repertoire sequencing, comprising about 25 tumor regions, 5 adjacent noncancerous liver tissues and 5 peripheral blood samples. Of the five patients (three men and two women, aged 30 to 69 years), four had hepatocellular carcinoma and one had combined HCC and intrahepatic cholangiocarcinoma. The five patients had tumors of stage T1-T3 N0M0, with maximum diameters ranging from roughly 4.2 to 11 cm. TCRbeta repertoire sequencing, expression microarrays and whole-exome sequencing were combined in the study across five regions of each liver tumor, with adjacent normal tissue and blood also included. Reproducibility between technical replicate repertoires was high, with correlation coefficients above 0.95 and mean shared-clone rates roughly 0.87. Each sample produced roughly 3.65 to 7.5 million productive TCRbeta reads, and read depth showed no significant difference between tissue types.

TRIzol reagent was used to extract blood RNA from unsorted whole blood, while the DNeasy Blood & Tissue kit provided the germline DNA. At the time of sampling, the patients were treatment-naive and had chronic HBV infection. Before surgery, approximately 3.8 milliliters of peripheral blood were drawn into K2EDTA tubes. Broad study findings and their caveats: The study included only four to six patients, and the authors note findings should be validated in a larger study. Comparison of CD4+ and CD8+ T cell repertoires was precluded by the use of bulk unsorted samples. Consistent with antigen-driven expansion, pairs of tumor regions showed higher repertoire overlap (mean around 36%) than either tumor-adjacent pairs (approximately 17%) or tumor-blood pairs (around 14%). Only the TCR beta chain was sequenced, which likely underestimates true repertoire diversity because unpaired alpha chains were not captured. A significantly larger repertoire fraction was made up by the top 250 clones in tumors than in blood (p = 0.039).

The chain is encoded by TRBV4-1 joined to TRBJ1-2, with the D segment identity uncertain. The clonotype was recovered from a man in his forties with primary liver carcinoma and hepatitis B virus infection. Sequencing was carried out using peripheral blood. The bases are TGCGCCAGCGGAGAATCGGACTATGGCTACACCTTC. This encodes CASGESDYGYTF.